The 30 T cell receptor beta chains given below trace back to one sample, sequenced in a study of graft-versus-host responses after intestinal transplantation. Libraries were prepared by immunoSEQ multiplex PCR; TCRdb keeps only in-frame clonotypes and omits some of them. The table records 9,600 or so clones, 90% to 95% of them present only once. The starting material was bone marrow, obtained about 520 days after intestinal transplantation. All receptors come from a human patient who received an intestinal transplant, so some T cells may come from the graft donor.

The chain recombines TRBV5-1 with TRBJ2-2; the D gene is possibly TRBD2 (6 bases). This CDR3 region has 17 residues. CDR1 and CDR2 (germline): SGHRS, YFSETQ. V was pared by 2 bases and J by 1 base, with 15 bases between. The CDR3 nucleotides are TGCGCCAGCAGCTTTAAAGGAGCGGGCCTGAACACCGGGGAGCTGTTTTTT. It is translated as CASSFKGAGLNTGELFF.

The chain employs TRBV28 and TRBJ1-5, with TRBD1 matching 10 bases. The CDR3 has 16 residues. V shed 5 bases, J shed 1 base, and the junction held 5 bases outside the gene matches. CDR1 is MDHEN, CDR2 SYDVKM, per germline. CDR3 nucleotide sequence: TGTGCCAGCAGTCCTCCGGGACAGGGGAGCAATCAGCCCCAGCATTTT. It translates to CASSPPGQGSNQPQHF.

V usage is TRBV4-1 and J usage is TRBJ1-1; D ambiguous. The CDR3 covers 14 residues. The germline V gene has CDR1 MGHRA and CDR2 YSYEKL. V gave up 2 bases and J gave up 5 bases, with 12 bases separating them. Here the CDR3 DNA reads TGCGCCAGCAGCCAAAGGCAACCTTGGACTGAAGCTTTCTTT. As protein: CASSQRQPWTEAFF.

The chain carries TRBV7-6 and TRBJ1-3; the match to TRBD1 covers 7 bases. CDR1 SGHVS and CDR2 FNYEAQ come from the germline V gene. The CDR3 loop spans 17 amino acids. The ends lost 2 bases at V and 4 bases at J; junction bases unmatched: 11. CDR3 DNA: TGTGCCAGCAGCTTAACTACCGACAGGGCTAACGGAAACACCATATATTTT. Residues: CASSLTTDRANGNTIYF.

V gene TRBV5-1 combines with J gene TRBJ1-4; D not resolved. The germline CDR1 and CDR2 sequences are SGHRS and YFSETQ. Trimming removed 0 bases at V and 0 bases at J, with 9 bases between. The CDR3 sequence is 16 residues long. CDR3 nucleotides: TGCGCCAGCAGCTTGGAGGTTCTGCCAACTAATGAAAAACTGTTTTTT. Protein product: CASSLEVLPTNEKLFF.

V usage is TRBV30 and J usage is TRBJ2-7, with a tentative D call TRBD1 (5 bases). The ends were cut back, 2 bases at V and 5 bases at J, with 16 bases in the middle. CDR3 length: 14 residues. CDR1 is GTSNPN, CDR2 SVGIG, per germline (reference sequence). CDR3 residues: CAWSTPPDIHEQYF. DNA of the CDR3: TGTGCCTGGAGTACACCCCCGGACATCCACGAGCAGTACTTC. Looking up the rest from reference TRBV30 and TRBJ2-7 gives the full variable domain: SQTIHQWPATLVQPVGSPLSLECTVEGTSNPNLYWYRQAAGRGLQLLFYSVGIGQISSEVPQNLSASRPQDRQFILSSKKLLLSDSGFYLCAWSTPPDIHEQYFGPGTRLTVT.

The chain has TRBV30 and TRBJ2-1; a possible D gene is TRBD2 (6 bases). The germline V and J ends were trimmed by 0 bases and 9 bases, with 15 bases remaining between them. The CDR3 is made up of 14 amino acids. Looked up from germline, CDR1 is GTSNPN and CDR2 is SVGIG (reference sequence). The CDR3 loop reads CAWSVGLSGTEQFF. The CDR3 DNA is TGTGCCTGGAGTGTAGGGCTTAGCGGTACTGAGCAGTTCTTC.

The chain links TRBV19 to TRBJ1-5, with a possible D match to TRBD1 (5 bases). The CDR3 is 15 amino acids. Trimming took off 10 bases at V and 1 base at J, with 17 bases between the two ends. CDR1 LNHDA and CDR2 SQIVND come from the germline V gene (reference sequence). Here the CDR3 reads CATRGRVESNQPQHF. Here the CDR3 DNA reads TGTGCCACCCGGGGCAGGGTTGAGAGCAATCAGCCCCAGCATTTT. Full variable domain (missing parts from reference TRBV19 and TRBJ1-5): DGGITQSPKYLFRKEGQNVTLSCEQNLNHDAMYWYRQDPGQGLRLIYYSQIVNDFQKGDIAEGYSVSREKKESFPLTVTSAQKNPTAFYLCATRGRVESNQPQHFGDGTRLSIL.

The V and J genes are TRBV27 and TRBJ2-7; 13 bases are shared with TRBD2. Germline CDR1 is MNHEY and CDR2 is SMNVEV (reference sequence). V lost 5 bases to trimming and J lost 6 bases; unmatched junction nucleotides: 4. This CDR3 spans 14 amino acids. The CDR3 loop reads CASSPGLAGAEQYF. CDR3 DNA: TGTGCCAGCAGTCCAGGACTAGCGGGAGCCGAGCAGTACTTC.

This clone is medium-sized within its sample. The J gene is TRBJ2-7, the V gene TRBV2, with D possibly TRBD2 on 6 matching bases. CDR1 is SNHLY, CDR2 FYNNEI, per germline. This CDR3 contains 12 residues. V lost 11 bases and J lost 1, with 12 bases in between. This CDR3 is CAWGLSSYEQYF. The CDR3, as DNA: TGTGCCTGGGGACTTTCGTCCTACGAGCAGTACTTC.

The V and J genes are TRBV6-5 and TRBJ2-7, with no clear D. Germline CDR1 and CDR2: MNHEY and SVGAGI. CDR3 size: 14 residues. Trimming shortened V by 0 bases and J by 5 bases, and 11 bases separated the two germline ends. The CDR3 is CASSYSLQPDEQYF. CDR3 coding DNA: TGTGCCAGCAGTTACTCTCTCCAACCCGACGAGCAGTACTTC.

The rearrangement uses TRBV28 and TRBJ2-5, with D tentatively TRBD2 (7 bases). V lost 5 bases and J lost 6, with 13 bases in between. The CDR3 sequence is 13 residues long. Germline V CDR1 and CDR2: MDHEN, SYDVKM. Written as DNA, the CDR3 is TGTGCCAGCAGTATGGGGGGGGCCCAGACCCAGTACTTC. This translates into CASSMGGAQTQYF.

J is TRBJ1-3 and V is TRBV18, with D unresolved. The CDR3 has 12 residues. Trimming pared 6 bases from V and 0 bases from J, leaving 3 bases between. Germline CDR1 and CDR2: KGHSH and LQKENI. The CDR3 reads CASSDSGNTIYF. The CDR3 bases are TGTGCCAGCTCGGACTCTGGAAACACCATATATTTT.

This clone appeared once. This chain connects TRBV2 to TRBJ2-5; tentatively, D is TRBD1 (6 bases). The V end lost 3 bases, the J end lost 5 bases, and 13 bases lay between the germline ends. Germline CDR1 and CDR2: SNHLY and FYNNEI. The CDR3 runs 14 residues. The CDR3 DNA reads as TGTGCCAGCAGTGATAGAGGGGGTCCCGAGACCCAGTACTTC. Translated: CASSDRGGPETQYF. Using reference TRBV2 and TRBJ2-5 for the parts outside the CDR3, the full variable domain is EPEVTQTPSHQVTQMGQEVILRCVPISNHLYFYWYRQILGQKVEFLVSFYNNEISEKSEIFDDQFSVERPDGSNFTLKIRSTKLEDSAMYFCASSDRGGPETQYFGPGTRLLVL.

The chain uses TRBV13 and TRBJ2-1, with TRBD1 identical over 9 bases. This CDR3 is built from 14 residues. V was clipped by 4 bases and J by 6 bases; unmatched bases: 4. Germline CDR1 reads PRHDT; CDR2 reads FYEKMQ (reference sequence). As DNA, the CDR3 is TGTGCCAGCAGCTACCCGACAGGGGGCAATGAGCAGTTCTTC. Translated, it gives CASSYPTGGNEQFF.

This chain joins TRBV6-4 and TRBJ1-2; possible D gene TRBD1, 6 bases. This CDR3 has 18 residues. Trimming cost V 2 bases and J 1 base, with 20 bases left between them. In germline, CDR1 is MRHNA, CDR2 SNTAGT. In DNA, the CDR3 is TGTGCCAGCAGTGACCACCCTAGAGGGGGGGGCATTAACTATGGCTACACCTTC. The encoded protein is CASSDHPRGGGINYGYTF.

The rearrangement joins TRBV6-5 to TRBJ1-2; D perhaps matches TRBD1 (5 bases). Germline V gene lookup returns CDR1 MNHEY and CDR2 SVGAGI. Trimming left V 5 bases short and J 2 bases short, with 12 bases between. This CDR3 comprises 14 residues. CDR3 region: CASSLSEGNYGYTF. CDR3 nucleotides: TGTGCCAGCAGTCTCTCGGAGGGGAACTATGGCTACACCTTC.

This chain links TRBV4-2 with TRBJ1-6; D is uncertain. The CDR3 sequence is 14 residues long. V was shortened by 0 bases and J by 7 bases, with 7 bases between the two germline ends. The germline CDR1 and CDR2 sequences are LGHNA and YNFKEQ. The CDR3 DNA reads TGTGCCAGCAGCCAAGATTCCAGGAATTCACCCCTCCACTTT. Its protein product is CASSQDSRNSPLHF.

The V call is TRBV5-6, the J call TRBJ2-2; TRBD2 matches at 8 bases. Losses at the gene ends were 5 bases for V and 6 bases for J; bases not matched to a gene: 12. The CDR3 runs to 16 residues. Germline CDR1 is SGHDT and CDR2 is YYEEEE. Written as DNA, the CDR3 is TGTGCCAGCAGACCTGGCGGGGGGCGCAGGTCCGGGGAGCTGTTTTTT. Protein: CASRPGGGRRSGELFF.

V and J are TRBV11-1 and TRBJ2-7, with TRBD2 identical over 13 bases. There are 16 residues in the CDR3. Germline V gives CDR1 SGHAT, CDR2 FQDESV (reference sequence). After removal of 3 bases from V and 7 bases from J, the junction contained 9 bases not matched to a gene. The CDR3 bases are TGTGCCAGCAGCTTTGGGCGGACTAGCGGGGGATTGGAGCAGTACTTC. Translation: CASSFGRTSGGLEQYF. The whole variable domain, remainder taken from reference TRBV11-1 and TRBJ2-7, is EAEVAQSPRYKITEKSQAVAFWCDPISGHATLYWYRQILGQGPELLVQFQDESVVDDSQLPKDRFSAERLKGVDSTLKIQPAELGDSAMYLCASSFGRTSGGLEQYFGPGTRLTVT.

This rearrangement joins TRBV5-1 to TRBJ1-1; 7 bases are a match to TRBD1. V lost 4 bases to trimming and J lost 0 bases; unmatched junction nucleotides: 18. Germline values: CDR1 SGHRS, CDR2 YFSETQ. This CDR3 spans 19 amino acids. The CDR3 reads CASSIRGGAGAVVNTEAFF. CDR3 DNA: TGCGCCAGCAGCATCCGAGGGGGCGCCGGGGCGGTCGTGAACACTGAAGCTTTCTTT.

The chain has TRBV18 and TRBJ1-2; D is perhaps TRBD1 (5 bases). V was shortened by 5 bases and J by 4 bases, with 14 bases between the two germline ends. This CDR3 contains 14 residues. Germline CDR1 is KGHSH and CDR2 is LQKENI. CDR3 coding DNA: TGTGCCAGCTCAAGGTGGGGCCCCAGCTATGGCTACACCTTC. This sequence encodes CASSRWGPSYGYTF.

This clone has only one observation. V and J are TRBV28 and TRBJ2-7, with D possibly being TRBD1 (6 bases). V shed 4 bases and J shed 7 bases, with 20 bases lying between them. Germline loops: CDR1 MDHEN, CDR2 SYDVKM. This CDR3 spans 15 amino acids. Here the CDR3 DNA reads TGTGCCAGCAGTTCCCATTCTCCGGGACATGAGGAGCAGTACTTC. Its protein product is CASSSHSPGHEEQYF.

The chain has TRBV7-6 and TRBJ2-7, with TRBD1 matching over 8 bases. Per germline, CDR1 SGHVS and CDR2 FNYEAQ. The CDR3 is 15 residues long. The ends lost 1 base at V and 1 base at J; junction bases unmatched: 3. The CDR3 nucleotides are TGTGCCAGCAGCTTAGAACAGGGGGGTTCCTACGAGCAGTACTTC. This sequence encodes CASSLEQGGSYEQYF.

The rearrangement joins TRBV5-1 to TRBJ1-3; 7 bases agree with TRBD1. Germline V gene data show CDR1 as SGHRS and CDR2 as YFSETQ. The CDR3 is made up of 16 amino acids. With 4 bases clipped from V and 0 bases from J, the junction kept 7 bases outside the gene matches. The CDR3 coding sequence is TGCGCCAGCAGCCCGCGGGACAGCAGCTCTGGAAACACCATATATTTT. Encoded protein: CASSPRDSSSGNTIYF.

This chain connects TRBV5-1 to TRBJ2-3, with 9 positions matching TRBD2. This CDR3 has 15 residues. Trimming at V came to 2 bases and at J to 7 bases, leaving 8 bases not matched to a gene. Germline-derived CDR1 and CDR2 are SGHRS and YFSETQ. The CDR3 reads CASSLRLAVLNTQYF. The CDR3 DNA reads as TGCGCCAGCAGCTTACGACTAGCGGTACTTAATACGCAGTATTTT.

CDR3 amino acids: CASSIPGLKETQYF. The CDR3 DNA follows: TGTGCCAGTAGTATCCCGGGACTAAAAGAGACCCAGTACTTC. The gene calls are TRBV19 and TRBJ2-5; 7 nucleotides line up with TRBD2. Germline V gene sequence: CDR1 LNHDA, CDR2 SQIVND (reference sequence). Trimming cost V 3 bases and J 3 bases; bases outside gene matches: 4. The CDR3 is 14 amino acids.

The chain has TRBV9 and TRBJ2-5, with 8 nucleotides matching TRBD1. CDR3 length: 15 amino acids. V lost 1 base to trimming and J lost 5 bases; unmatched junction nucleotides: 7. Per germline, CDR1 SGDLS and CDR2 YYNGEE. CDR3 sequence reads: CASSVQGAGQETQYF. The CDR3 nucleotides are TGTGCCAGCAGCGTACAGGGGGCGGGACAGGAGACCCAGTACTTC.

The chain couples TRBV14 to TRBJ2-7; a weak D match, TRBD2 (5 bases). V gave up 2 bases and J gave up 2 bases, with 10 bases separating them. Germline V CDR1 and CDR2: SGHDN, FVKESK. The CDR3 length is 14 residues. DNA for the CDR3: TGTGCCAGCAGCCAATACGCGGGTCCCTACGAGCAGTACTTC. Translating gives CASSQYAGPYEQYF.

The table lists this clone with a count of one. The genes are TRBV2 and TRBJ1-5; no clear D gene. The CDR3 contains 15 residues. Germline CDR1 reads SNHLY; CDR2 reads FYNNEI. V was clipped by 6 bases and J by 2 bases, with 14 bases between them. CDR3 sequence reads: CASRTQAFGNQPQHF. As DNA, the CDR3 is TGTGCCAGCAGGACTCAGGCGTTTGGCAATCAGCCCCAGCATTTT.